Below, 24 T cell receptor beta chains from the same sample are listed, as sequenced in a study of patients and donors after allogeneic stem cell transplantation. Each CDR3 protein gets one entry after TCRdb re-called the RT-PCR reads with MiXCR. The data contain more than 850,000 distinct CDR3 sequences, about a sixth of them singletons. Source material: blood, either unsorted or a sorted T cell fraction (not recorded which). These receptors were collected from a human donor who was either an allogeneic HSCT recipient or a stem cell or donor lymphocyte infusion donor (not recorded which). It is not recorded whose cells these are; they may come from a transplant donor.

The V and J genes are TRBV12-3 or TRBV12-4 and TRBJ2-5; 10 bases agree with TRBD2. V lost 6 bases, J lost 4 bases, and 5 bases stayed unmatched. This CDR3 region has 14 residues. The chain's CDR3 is CASRAGGIRETQYF. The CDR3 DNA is TGTGCCAGCAGAGCGGGAGGGATCCGAGAGACCCAGTACTTC.

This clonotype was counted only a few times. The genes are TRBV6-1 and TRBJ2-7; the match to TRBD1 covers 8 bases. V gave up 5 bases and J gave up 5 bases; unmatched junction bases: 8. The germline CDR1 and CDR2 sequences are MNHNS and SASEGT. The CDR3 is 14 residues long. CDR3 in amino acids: CASSTQGALDEQYF. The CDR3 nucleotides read TGTGCCAGCAGTACCCAGGGGGCGCTCGACGAGCAGTACTTC.

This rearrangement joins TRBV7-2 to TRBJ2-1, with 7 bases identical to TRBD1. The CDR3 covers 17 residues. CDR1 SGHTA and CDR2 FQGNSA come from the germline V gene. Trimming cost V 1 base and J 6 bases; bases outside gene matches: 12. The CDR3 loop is CASSLGQGVPVFNEQFF. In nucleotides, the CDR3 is TGTGCCAGCAGCTTAGGGCAGGGGGTCCCCGTTTTCAATGAGCAGTTCTTC.

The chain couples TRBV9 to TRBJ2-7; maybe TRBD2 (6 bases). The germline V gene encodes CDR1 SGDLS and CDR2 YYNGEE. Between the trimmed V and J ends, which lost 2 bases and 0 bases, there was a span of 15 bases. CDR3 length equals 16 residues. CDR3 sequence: CASSVEGLSSSYEQYF. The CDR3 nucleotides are TGTGCCAGCAGCGTTGAGGGACTCTCAAGCTCCTACGAGCAGTACTTC.

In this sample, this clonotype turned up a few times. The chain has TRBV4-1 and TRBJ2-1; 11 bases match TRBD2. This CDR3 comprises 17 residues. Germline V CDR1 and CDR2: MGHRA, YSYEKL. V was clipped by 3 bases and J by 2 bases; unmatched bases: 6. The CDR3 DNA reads TGCGCCAGCAGCCATCTGACTAGCGGGGACGCCTACAATGAGCAGTTCTTC. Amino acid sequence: CASSHLTSGDAYNEQFF.

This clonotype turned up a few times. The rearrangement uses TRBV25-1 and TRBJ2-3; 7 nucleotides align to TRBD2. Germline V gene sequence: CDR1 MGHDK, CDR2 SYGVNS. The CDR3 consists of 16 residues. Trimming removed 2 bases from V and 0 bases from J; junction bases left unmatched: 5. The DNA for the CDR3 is TGTGCCAGCAGTGAAATGAGGGGAGGGAGCACAGATACGCAGTATTTT. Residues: CASSEMRGGSTDTQYF.

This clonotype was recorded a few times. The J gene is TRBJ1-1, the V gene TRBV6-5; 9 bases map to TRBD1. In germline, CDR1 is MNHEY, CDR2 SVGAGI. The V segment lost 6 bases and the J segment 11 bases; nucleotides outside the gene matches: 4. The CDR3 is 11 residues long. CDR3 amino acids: CASSPGTGAFF. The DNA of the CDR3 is TGTGCCAGCAGCCCCGGGACAGGGGCTTTCTTT.

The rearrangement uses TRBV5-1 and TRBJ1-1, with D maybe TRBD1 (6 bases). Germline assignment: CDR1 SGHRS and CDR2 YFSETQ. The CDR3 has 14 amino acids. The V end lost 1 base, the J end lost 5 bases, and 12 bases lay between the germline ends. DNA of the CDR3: TGCGCCAGCAGCTTGCTGGGGGGCGAGACTGAAGCTTTCTTT. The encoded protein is CASSLLGGETEAFF.

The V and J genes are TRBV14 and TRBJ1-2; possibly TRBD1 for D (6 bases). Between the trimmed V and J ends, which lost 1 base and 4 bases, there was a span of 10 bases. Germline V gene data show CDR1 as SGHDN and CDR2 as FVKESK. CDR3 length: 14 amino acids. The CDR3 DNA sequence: TGTGCCAGCAGCCAAGTCGGGACAAGCTATGGCTACACCTTC. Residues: CASSQVGTSYGYTF. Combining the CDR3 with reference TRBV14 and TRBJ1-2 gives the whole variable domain EAGVTQFPSHSVIEKGQTVTLRCDPISGHDNLYWYRRVMGKEIKFLLHFVKESKQDESGMPNNRFLAERTGGTYSTLKVQPAELEDSGVYFCASSQVGTSYGYTFGSGTRLTVV.

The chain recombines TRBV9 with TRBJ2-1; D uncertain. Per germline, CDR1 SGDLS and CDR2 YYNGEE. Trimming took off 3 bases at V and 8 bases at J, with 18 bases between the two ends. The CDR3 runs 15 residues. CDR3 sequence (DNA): TGTGCCAGCAGCGATACTTCGTGGGGTTTCGATGAGCAGTTCTTC. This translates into CASSDTSWGFDEQFF. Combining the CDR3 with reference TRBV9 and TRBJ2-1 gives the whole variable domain DSGVTQTPKHLITATGQRVTLRCSPRSGDLSVYWYQQSLDQGLQFLIQYYNGEERAKGNILERFSAQQFPDLHSELNLSSLELGDSALYFCASSDTSWGFDEQFFGPGTRLTVL.

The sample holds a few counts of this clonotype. The CDR3 DNA reads as TGTGCCAGCAGCCTAAACAGACGGGGCGATGAGCAGTTCTTC. As protein: CASSLNRRGDEQFF. The chain joins TRBV12-3 or TRBV12-4 to TRBJ2-1; D might be TRBD1 or TRBD2, each matching 5 bases. Between the trimmed V and J ends, which lost 6 bases and 8 bases, there was a span of 17 bases. The CDR3 contains 14 residues.

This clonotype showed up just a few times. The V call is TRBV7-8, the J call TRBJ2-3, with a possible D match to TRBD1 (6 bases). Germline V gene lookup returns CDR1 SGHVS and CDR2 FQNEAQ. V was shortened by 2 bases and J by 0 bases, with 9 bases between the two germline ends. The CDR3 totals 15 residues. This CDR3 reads CASSLRGHSTDTQYF. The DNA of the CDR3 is TGTGCCAGCAGCTTAAGGGGACATAGCACAGATACGCAGTATTTT.

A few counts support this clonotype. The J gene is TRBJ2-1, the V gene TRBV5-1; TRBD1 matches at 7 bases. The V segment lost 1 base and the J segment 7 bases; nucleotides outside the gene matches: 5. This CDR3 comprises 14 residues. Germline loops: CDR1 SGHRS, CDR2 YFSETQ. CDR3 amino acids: CASSLFRRGNEQFF. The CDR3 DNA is TGCGCCAGCAGCTTGTTCCGCAGGGGGAATGAGCAGTTCTTC.

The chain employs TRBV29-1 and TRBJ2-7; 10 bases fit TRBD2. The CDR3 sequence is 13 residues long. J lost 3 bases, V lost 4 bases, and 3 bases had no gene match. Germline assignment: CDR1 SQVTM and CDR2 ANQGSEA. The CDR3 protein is CSVGLAGYYEQYF. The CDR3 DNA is TGCAGCGTTGGACTAGCGGGTTACTACGAGCAGTACTTC.

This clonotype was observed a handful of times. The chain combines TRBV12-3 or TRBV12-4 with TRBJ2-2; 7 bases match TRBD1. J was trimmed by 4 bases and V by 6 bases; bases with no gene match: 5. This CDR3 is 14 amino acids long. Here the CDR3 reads CASRKTGSTGELFF. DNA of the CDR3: TGTGCCAGCAGGAAGACAGGGTCCACCGGGGAGCTGTTTTTT.

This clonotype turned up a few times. In nucleotides, the CDR3 is TGTGCCACCAGTGATTTCCCGGGGAATGAGCAGTTCTTC. As protein: CATSDFPGNEQFF. The gene calls are TRBV24-1 and TRBJ2-1; D possibly corresponds to TRBD2 (5 bases). The CDR3 extends over 13 amino acids. V lost 1 base to trimming and J lost 7 bases, with 7 bases between them. Germline V CDR1 and CDR2: KGHDR, SFDVKD.

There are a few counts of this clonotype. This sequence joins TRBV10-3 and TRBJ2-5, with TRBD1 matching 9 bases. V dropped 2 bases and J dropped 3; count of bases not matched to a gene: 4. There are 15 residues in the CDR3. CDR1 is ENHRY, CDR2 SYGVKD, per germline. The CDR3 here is CAISETGTGKETQYF. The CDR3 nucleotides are TGTGCCATCAGTGAGACCGGGACAGGGAAAGAGACCCAGTACTTC.

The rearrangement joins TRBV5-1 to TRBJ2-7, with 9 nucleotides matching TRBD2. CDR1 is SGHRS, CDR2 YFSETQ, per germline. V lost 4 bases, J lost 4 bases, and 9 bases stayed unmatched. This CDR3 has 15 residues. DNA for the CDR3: TGCGCCAGCAGCCCTCGTAGCGGGAGAACTTACGAGCAGTACTTC. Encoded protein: CASSPRSGRTYEQYF.

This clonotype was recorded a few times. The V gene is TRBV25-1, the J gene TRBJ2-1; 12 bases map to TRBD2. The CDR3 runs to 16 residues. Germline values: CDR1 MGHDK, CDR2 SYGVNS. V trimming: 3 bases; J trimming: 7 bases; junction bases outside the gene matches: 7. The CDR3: CASSDTSGRTGNEQFF. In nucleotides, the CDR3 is TGTGCCAGCAGTGACACTAGCGGGAGGACGGGGAATGAGCAGTTCTTC.

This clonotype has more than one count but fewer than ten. The CDR3 region has the DNA TGTGCCAGCAGCTTAAATACGTGGGGGACTGAAGCTTTCTTT. This translates into CASSLNTWGTEAFF. The V and J genes are TRBV7-3 and TRBJ1-1; tentative D call: TRBD1 (5 bases). Trimming stripped 1 base from V and 5 bases from J, with 11 bases between. The CDR3 sequence is 14 residues long. Germline CDR1 reads SGHTA; CDR2 reads FQGTGA.

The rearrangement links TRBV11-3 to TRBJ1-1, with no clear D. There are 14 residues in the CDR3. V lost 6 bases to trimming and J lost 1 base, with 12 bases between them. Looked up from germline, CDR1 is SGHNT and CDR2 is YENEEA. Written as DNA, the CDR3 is TGTGCCAGCAGTGCCGAACGAGGGAACACTGAAGCTTTCTTT. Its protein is CASSAERGNTEAFF.

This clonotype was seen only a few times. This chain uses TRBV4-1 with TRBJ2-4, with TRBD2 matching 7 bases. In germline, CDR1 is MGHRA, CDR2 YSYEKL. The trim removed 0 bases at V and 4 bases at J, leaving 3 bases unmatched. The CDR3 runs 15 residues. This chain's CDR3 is CASSQDEGLKNIQYF. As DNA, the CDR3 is TGCGCCAGCAGCCAAGACGAGGGACTAAAAAACATTCAGTACTTC.

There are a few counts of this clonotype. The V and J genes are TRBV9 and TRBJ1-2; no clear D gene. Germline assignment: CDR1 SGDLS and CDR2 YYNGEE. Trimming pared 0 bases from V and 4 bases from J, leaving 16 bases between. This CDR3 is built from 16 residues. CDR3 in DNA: TGTGCCAGCAGCGTAGCTACAACCGGAGCCTTCTATGGCTACACCTTC. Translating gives CASSVATTGAFYGYTF.

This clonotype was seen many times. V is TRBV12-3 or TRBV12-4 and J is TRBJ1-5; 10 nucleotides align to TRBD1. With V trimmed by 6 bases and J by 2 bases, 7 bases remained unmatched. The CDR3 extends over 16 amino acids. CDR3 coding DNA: TGTGCCAGCAGCCCGACAGGGGGCCTCGGCAATCAGCCCCAGCATTTT. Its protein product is CASSPTGGLGNQPQHF.